The 11 T cell receptor beta chains in this list originate from one sample, sequenced in a study of blood T cells in healthy people across ages. Next came a second PCR, run for roughly 6 to 11 cycles, which used a sample-barcoded 5' primer along with a J-beta primer mix. Via MiXCR, TCRdb re-called the 5' RACE reads, giving one row per CDR3 protein. The sample lists about 730,000 distinct CDR3 sequences, 43% occurring once. The sequenced sample consisted of blood. All receptors derive from a woman aged 55-75 years in good health.

In its sample, this clonotype was seen a few times. This chain links TRBV12-3 or TRBV12-4 with TRBJ2-5, with 9 bases that match TRBD2. This CDR3 comprises 13 residues. V shed 5 bases and J 11 bases; nucleotides not matched to a gene: 9. The CDR3 loop is CASSAGLANEQYF. In nucleotides, the CDR3 is TGTGCCAGCAGTGCAGGACTAGCGAATGAGCAGTACTTC.

The sample holds a few counts of this clonotype. This sequence joins TRBV7-8 and TRBJ1-2, with D unresolved. The germline gives CDR1 SGHVS, CDR2 FQNEAQ. This CDR3 is built from 14 residues. Trimming left V 2 bases short and J 3 bases short, with 10 bases between. The CDR3 reads CASSLRSGDYGYTF. CDR3 coding DNA: TGTGCCAGCAGCTTACGTTCTGGGGACTATGGCTACACCTTC.

A note on this clonotype: A read error may produce the germline difference seen at one junction end. The chain uses TRBV3-1 and TRBJ1-2; 10 nucleotides agree with TRBD1. This CDR3 has 18 residues. CDR1 is LGHDT and CDR2 is YNNKEL in the germline V gene (reference sequence). The CDR3, as DNA: TGTACCAGCAGCCAAGAACTTTCGGGGACAGGGGCAGGCTATGGCTACACCTTC. Protein: CTSSQELSGTGAGYGYTF.

This clonotype has just one count. The chain recombines TRBV20-1 with TRBJ2-7, with TRBD1 matching 7 bases. CDR1 and CDR2 from the germline V gene are DFQATT and SNEGSKA (reference sequence). Trimming removed 8 bases from V and 3 bases from J; junction bases left unmatched: 10. The CDR3 is 13 amino acids. The CDR3 protein is CSTTTGIGYEQYF. CDR3 DNA: TGCAGTACCACGACAGGGATCGGCTACGAGCAGTACTTC.

This clonotype has just a few counts. V is TRBV10-1 and J is TRBJ2-7; 10 nucleotides line up with TRBD1. CDR1 is WNHNN, CDR2 SYGVQD, per germline (reference sequence). The CDR3 length is 13 residues. V was clipped by 2 bases and J by 6 bases; unmatched bases: 1. Written as DNA, the CDR3 is TGCGCCAGCAGTGAGGGACAGGGGGGCGAGCAGTACTTC. The encoded protein is CASSEGQGGEQYF.

Remarks on this clonotype: It may be a read error: a sequence one base away is much more abundant. The chain combines TRBV29-1 with TRBJ2-7; 10 positions match TRBD2. The CDR3 consists of 15 residues. CDR1 is SQVTM and CDR2 is ANQGSEA in the germline V gene. The CDR3 bases are TGCGGCGTTGAGAGCCTAGCGGGAGAAAGCTACGAGCAGTACTTC. Its protein is CGVESLAGESYEQYF.

The chain carries TRBV20-1 and TRBJ2-1, with 12 bases aligning to TRBD2. V shed 6 bases and J 6 bases; nucleotides not matched to a gene: 6. Germline lookup yields CDR1 DFQATT and CDR2 SNEGSKA (reference sequence). This CDR3 comprises 14 residues. The CDR3 protein is CSAQTSGGRNEQFF. DNA for the CDR3: TGCAGTGCCCAGACTAGCGGGGGCCGCAATGAGCAGTTCTTC.

The chain couples TRBV12-3 or TRBV12-4 to TRBJ1-1; maybe TRBD1 (5 bases). The CDR3 has 15 residues. Trimming pared 3 bases from V and 4 bases from J, leaving 15 bases between. CDR3 amino acids: CASSFQQGGTTEAFF. The DNA for the CDR3 is TGTGCCAGCAGTTTTCAGCAGGGCGGGACCACTGAAGCTTTCTTT.

This chain connects TRBV29-1 to TRBJ2-4, with a possible D match to TRBD1 (5 bases). The CDR3 length is 17 residues. The germline gives CDR1 SQVTM, CDR2 ANQGSEA. The V and J ends lost 6 bases and 13 bases respectively, with 34 bases between them. DNA for the CDR3: TGCAGCGTGCCGGCACAGGACCCTCAATCGGTCTACAATGAGCAGTACTTC. The encoded protein is CSVPAQDPQSVYNEQYF.

This clonotype was observed once. The V and J genes are TRBV7-9 and TRBJ2-5; D is tentatively TRBD1 or TRBD2 (5 bases each). The CDR3 has 17 residues. The V gene's germline CDR1 is SEHNR and CDR2 FQNEAQ (reference sequence). V was clipped by 4 bases and J by 3 bases, with 21 bases between them. The CDR3 region has the DNA TGTGCCAGCAGCTCCGGTGGGGGTAGCTACAAAAAAGAGACCCAGTACTTC. It yields the protein CASSSGGGSYKKETQYF.

The chain carries TRBV6-6 and TRBJ1-1; possible D gene TRBD1, 5 bases. Germline CDR1 MNHNY, CDR2 SVGAGI (reference sequence). There are 14 residues in the CDR3. V was shortened by 2 bases and J by 4 bases, with 11 bases between the two germline ends. In DNA, the CDR3 is TGTGCCAGCAGTTACGCCGGGGGAGGCACTGAAGCTTTCTTT. Translation: CASSYAGGGTEAFF.